This T cell receptor (beta chain) was sequenced during a study of T cells in Graves' hyperthyroidism and ophthalmopathy. This clonotype was picked up many times. Hyperthyroidism in the patients, aged 18 to 65, was newly diagnosed and under 2 months in duration. It was RNA transcripts that yielded the amplified TCR beta CDR3 regions. An initial round of RT-PCR targeting the TCR CDR3 relied on the HTBI primer set. From the multiplex PCR reads, TCRdb called clonotypes with MiXCR, one entry per CDR3 protein. This sample carries a few hundred thousand distinct CDR3 sequences, just under 15% of them seen once, and the ten largest clones take 32%. This TCR was recovered from a woman between 25 and 40 years old with Graves' hyperthyroidism. The sequenced sample consisted of blood.

CDR3 in DNA: TGTGCCTGGACGGCTAGCGGGAGTCGGGAGCAGTACTTC. Its protein is CAWTASGSREQYF. The gene calls are TRBV30 and TRBJ2-7, with 10 bases aligning to TRBD2. This CDR3 region has 13 residues. Germline assignment: CDR1 GTSNPN and CDR2 SVGIG (reference sequence). The ends lost 4 bases at V and 7 bases at J; junction bases unmatched: 7.